The rows below give T cell receptor beta chains drawn from one sample of a study of shared clonotypes between healthy human individuals. TCRdb keeps only in-frame clones here, not all; method: immunoSEQ multiplex PCR. The sample lists 600,000 to 700,000 clones, approximately 73% occurring once. Sequenced input: memory CD4+ T cells sorted from blood. These receptors came from a woman in her thirties in good health. CDR3s include the opening cysteine and the closing phenylalanine or tryptophan. D genes are given only for firm matches. Not all rows give a size; the values are once, few, many and, for expanded clones, a class.

size: few; V: TRBV9; length: 18; J: TRBJ1-3; D: .; CDR3: CASSVESGRNFGGNTIYF; DNA: TGTGCCAGCAGCGTAGAGTCAGGCAGGAACTTCGGTGGAAACACCATATATTTT
size: .; V: TRBV5-6; length: 13; J: TRBJ1-2; D: TRBD1; CDR3: CASSPWTGGGYTF; DNA: TGTGCCAGCAGCCCTTGGACAGGGGGTGGCTACACCTTC
size: .; V: TRBV6-5; length: 15; J: TRBJ1-1; D: TRBD1; CDR3: CASSYAGQGVTEAFF; DNA: TGTGCCAGCAGTTACGCCGGACAGGGAGTCACTGAAGCTTTCTTT
size: once; V: TRBV7-6; length: 14; J: TRBJ2-5; D: TRBD1; CDR3: CASSLWGQKETQYF; DNA: TGTGCCAGCAGCTTGTGGGGACAGAAAGAGACCCAGTACTTC
size: .; V: TRBV25-1; length: 14; J: TRBJ2-1; D: TRBD2; CDR3: CASSLAGGKAEQFF; DNA: TGTGCCAGCAGTCTAGCGGGAGGCAAGGCTGAGCAGTTCTTC
size: .; V: TRBV28; length: 16; J: TRBJ1-5; D: TRBD1; CDR3: CAGQTGGPHSNQPQHF; DNA: TGTGCCGGACAGACAGGGGGCCCCCATAGCAATCAGCCCCAGCATTTT
size: .; V: TRBV19; length: 13; J: TRBJ2-3; D: .; CDR3: CASGGQFTDTQYF; DNA: TGTGCCAGTGGAGGACAGTTCACAGATACGCAGTATTTT
size: many; V: TRBV7-9; length: 13; J: TRBJ1-2; D: .; CDR3: CASSLMGNYGYTF; DNA: TGTGCCAGCAGCTTAATGGGAAACTATGGCTACACCTTC
size: .; V: TRBV19; length: 14; J: TRBJ2-7; D: .; CDR3: CASTYGGSQDRLYF; DNA: TGTGCCAGTACCTACGGGGGCTCCCAGGACAGGCTGTACTTC
size: .; V: TRBV6-6; length: 12; J: TRBJ2-5; D: .; CDR3: CASSGYGETQYF; DNA: TGTGCCAGCAGTGGTTACGGGGAGACCCAGTACTTC
size: .; V: TRBV4-2; length: 15; J: TRBJ1-4; D: .; CDR3: CASSQGYRENEKLFF; DNA: TGTGCCAGCAGCCAAGGATACAGGGAGAATGAAAAACTGTTTTTT
size: .; V: TRBV4-1; length: 18; J: TRBJ2-4; D: .; CDR3: CASSQDPKGSSGKNIQYF; DNA: TGCGCCAGCAGCCAAGATCCAAAAGGGAGCTCTGGCAAAAACATTCAGTACTTC
size: .; V: TRBV4-1; length: 15; J: TRBJ1-3; D: .; CDR3: CASSQVRKSGNTIYF; DNA: TGCGCCAGCAGCCAAGTACGGAAATCTGGAAACACCATATATTTT
size: many; V: TRBV25-1; length: 14; J: TRBJ2-7; D: .; CDR3: CASSVGGAIYEQYF; DNA: TGTGCCAGCAGTGTTGGTGGGGCTATCTACGAGCAGTACTTC
size: .; V: TRBV4-1; length: 15; J: TRBJ2-3; D: TRBD2; CDR3: CASSHPTREVYTQYF; DNA: TGCGCCAGCAGCCACCCTACGCGGGAGGTTTATACGCAGTATTTT
size: .; V: TRBV2; length: 14; J: TRBJ1-4; D: .; CDR3: CASRGGQALGKLFF; DNA: TGTGCCAGCAGAGGGGGACAAGCACTGGGAAAACTGTTTTTT